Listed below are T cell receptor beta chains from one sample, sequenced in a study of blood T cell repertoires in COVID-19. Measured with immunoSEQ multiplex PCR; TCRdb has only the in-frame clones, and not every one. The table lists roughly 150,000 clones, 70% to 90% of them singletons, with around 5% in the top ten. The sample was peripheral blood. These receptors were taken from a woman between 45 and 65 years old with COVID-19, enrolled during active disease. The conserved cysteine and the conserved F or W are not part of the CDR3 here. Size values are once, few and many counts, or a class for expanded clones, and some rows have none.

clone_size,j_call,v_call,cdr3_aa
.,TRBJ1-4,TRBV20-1,SASVQGRDEKLF
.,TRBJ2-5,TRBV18,ASSPTAPGETQY
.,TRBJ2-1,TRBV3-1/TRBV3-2,ASSPSGGYYNEQF
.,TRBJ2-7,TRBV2,ASGTPDRVTYEQY
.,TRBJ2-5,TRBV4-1,ASSPGVALLETQY
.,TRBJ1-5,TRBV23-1,ASSQSGHFSNQPQH
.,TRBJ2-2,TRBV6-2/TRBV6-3,ASSYGRNTGELF
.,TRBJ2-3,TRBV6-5,ASSTGRPPDTQY
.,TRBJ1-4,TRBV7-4,ASTALRDRTNEKLF
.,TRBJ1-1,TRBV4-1,ASSQGGHTEAF
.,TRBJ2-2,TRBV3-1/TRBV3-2,ASSSGEGNTGELF
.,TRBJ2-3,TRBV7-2,ASSLFGGGSSDTQY
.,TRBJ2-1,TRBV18,ASSPPTGAVSYNEQF
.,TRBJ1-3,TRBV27,ASSLSGVGNTIY
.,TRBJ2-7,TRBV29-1,SVVAQGADYEQY
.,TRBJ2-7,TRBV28,ASSLPGGGSYEQY
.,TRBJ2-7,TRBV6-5,ASTPQITDPYEQY
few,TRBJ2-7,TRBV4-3,ASSQETPGQGAYEQY
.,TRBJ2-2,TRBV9,ASSPGLVSAGELF
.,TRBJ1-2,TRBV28,ASSPRGGALYGYT
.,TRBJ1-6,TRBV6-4,ASRPTGGDSPLH
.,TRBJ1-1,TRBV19,ASSTVPGQGPTEAF
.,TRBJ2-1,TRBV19,ASSSSGLAGSEQF
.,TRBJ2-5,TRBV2,ASRWGHNQETQY
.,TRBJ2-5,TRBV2,ASSDGGARETQY
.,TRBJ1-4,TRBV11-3,ASSIGQGNEKLF
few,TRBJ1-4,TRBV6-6,ASGQGEAFNEKLF
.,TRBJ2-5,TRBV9,ASSVPGGETQY
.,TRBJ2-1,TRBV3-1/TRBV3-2,ASSLTGTGGVWQF
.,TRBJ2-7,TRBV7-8,ASSLGMDTYEQY
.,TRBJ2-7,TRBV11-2,ASSDQGSTSEQY
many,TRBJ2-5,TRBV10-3,AIRVEGRRTQY
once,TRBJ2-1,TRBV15,ATSRVASGGYNEQF
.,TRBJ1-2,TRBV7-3,ASSPTGGGYT
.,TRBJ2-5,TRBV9,ASSASGGAFETQY
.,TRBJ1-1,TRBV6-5,ASSLDRPLNTEAF
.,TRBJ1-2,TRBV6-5,ASSWGDYGYT
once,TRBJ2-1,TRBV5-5,ASSPPGTGGFRSYNEQF
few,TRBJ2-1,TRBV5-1,ASSLGLAGVNEQF
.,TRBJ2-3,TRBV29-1,SVWTGLADTQY
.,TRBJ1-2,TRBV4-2,ASSPQGYGYT
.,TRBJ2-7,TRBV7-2,ASSPRLAGSYEQY
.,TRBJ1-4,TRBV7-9,ASSLELLNEKLF
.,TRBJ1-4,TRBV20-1,SANDREVEKLF
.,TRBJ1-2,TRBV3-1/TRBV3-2,ASSQDRATGYT
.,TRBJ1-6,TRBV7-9,ASSSQAGTGYDSPLH
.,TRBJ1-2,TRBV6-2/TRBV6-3,ASSSVTSNYGYT
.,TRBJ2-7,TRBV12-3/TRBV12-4,ASSYGGLYEQY
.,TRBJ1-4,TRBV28,ASSGRVGEKLF
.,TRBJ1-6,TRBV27,ASSPGTNLNSPLH
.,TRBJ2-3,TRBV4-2,ASSPGLAGVLGDTQY
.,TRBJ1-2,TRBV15,ATSIDRGVDGYT
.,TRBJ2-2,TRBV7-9,ASSLVGAANTGELF
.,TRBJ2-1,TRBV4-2,ASSQGLAGGLYEQF
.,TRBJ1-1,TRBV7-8,ASSPPGFMNTEAF